The next 27 T cell receptor beta chains were all read from a single sample in a study of CD8 T cells in Susac syndrome. The authors reverse transcribed roughly 0.5 to 1 ug RNA with random hexamers. TCRdb independently ran MiXCR on the immunoSEQ multiplex PCR reads; one entry per CDR3 protein. The sample lists 100,000 to 150,000 distinct CDR3 sequences; roughly 80% were seen once. The sample consisted of CD8+ T cells from PBMCs. The origin of the receptors is a human donor with multiple sclerosis.

V usage is TRBV27 and J usage is TRBJ1-2; D uncertain. The CDR3 has 13 residues. Trimming removed 3 bases at V and 2 bases at J, with 7 bases between. Germline V gene data show CDR1 as MNHEY and CDR2 as SMNVEV (reference sequence). The CDR3 DNA is TGTGCCAGCAGTTTTGTCGGCAACTATGGCTACACCTTC. Translation gives CASSFVGNYGYTF.

The J gene is TRBJ2-1, the V gene TRBV5-6; TRBD1 is a possible D gene (5 bases). V was trimmed by 7 bases and J by 5 bases, leaving 19 bases between them. This CDR3 is built from 15 residues. The germline V gene has CDR1 SGHDT and CDR2 YYEEEE. DNA for the CDR3: TGTGCCAGCCAACATTGGGGCCCCCCCAACAATGAGCAGTTCTTC. Protein sequence: CASQHWGPPNNEQFF.

J is TRBJ1-1 and V is TRBV7-8; 11 nucleotides agree with TRBD1. CDR1 is SGHVS and CDR2 is FQNEAQ in the germline V gene. The trim removed 4 bases at V and 10 bases at J, leaving 8 bases unmatched. The CDR3 covers 14 residues. The CDR3 reads CASSSTRGQGGAFF. In nucleotides, the CDR3 is TGTGCCAGCAGCTCCACGAGGGGACAGGGGGGAGCTTTCTTT.

The chain employs TRBV5-1 and TRBJ2-7; TRBD1 or TRBD2 may be the D gene (6 bases each). The CDR3 runs 15 residues. The V gene's germline CDR1 is SGHRS and CDR2 YFSETQ. Trimming left V 2 bases short and J 3 bases short, with 15 bases between. CDR3 sequence: CASSFYEGGGYEQYF. The CDR3 nucleotides are TGCGCCAGCAGCTTTTATGAGGGGGGAGGCTACGAGCAGTACTTC.

The chain joins TRBV30 to TRBJ2-1, with 10 bases that match TRBD2. V dropped 2 bases and J dropped 9; count of bases not matched to a gene: 7. The CDR3 is 14 amino acids. Germline V CDR1 and CDR2: GTSNPN, SVGIG (reference sequence). In DNA, the CDR3 is TGTGCCTGGAGTACTCTGCTAGCGGGAGTTGAGCAGTTCTTC. Protein sequence: CAWSTLLAGVEQFF.

V and J are TRBV12-3 or TRBV12-4 and TRBJ2-2; D may be TRBD1 (6 bases). This CDR3 has 15 residues. V gave up 3 bases and J gave up 2 bases, with 10 bases separating them. The CDR3 loop is CASSFSQGNTGELFF. DNA of the CDR3: TGTGCCAGCAGTTTTTCACAGGGAAACACCGGGGAGCTGTTTTTT.

In its sample, this clonotype was seen once. The rearrangement links TRBV28 to TRBJ2-1; TRBD2 matches at 7 bases. Per germline, CDR1 MDHEN and CDR2 SYDVKM. CDR3 length: 13 residues. After removal of 3 bases from V and 8 bases from J, the junction contained 4 bases not matched to a gene. CDR3 amino acids: CASSFSGVDEQFF. The DNA of the CDR3 is TGTGCCAGCAGTTTCAGCGGGGTCGATGAGCAGTTCTTC.

The CDR3 DNA sequence: TGTGCCACCTTTGGGGAGGGGGCGGTTTCCTACGAGCAGTACTTC. It translates to CATFGEGAVSYEQYF. This chain joins TRBV10-3 and TRBJ2-7; D possibly uses TRBD1 or TRBD2 (7 bases each). Germline V CDR1 and CDR2: ENHRY, SYGVKD. V lost 10 bases and J lost 1, with 20 bases in between. The CDR3 extends over 15 amino acids.

The chain carries TRBV5-1 and TRBJ1-2; no definite D call. Trimming stripped 2 bases from V and 8 bases from J, with 16 bases between. The CDR3 contains 14 residues. CDR1 is SGHRS, CDR2 YFSETQ, per germline. The CDR3 DNA follows: TGCGCCAGCAGCTTCCTCACCCCCACGGAGGGCTACACCTTC. Translating it yields CASSFLTPTEGYTF. Based on the CDR3 plus reference TRBV5-1 and TRBJ1-2, the full variable domain is KAGVTQTPRYLIKTRGQQVTLSCSPISGHRSVSWYQQTPGQGLQFLFEYFSETQRNKGNFPGRFSGRQFSNSRSEMNVSTLELGDSALYLCASSFLTPTEGYTFGSGTRLTVV.

The V call is TRBV27, the J call TRBJ1-1; TRBD1 matches 7 bases. Germline CDR1 is MNHEY and CDR2 is SMNVEV (reference sequence). The CDR3 runs to 14 residues. V trimming: 7 bases; J trimming: 6 bases; junction bases outside the gene matches: 11. CDR3 DNA sequence: TGTGCCAGCACGGAGTCGACAGGGTGGCCTGAAGCTTTCTTT. This sequence encodes CASTESTGWPEAFF.

This sequence joins TRBV11-1 and TRBJ2-5, with D maybe TRBD2 (5 bases). This CDR3 spans 13 amino acids. Trimming removed 0 bases at V and 3 bases at J, with 5 bases between. Germline V lookup: CDR1 SGHAT, CDR2 FQDESV (reference sequence). The CDR3 DNA is TGTGCCAGCAGCTTAGCGACTAAAGAGACCCAGTACTTC. Protein product: CASSLATKETQYF.

The chain combines TRBV7-9 with TRBJ1-1; possibly TRBD1 for D (5 bases). The germline CDR1 and CDR2 sequences are SEHNR and FQNEAQ (reference sequence). V was shortened by 6 bases and J by 3 bases, with 23 bases between the two germline ends. CDR3 length: 17 amino acids. CDR3 in amino acids: CASSLDTIISADTEAFF. For the CDR3, the DNA is TGTGCCAGCAGTTTGGACACTATCATATCCGCCGACACTGAAGCTTTCTTT.

This rearrangement joins TRBV7-2 to TRBJ2-5; 15 bases align to TRBD2. CDR3 length: 19 amino acids. Per the germline V gene, CDR1 is SGHTA and CDR2 is FQGNSA. V was clipped by 0 bases and J by 2 bases; unmatched bases: 7. The CDR3 spells CASSLAYWGLAGGQETQYF. CDR3 nucleotides: TGTGCCAGCAGCTTAGCGTATTGGGGACTAGCGGGGGGACAAGAGACCCAGTACTTC.

V gene TRBV11-2 combines with J gene TRBJ2-1; no reliable D call. Germline V gene data show CDR1 as SGHAT and CDR2 as FQNNGV. The CDR3 totals 21 residues. The V end lost 0 bases, the J end lost 2 bases, and 26 bases lay between the germline ends. CDR3 nucleotides: TGTGCCAGCAGCTTAGATGTGGGTTTTTCGCGCACCTACTCTACCTACAATGAGCAGTTCTTC. Protein sequence: CASSLDVGFSRTYSTYNEQFF.

Comment on this clonotype: One end of the junction is discordant with germline, which a read error may explain. The chain combines TRBV28 with TRBJ1-5; D uncertain. The CDR3 length is 14 residues. Germline CDR1 reads MDHEN; CDR2 reads SYDVKM. The CDR3 DNA sequence: TGTGCCAGCAGTCCTGACGGAGTTCATCAGCCCCCGCATTTT. Protein sequence: CASSPDGVHQPPHF.

This clonotype was seen only a few times. The gene calls are TRBV7-2 and TRBJ1-6, with D uncertain. The V end was cut by 7 bases, the J end by 0 bases, with 13 bases between. This CDR3 has 16 residues. The V gene's germline CDR1 is SGHTA and CDR2 FQGNSA. CDR3 residues: CASTVSPSSYNSPLHF. The CDR3 nucleotides read TGTGCCAGCACCGTCAGTCCAAGCTCCTATAATTCACCCCTCCACTTT.

The V and J genes are TRBV3-1 and TRBJ2-6; D may match TRBD1 or TRBD2 (5 bases each). Trimming took off 1 base at V and 0 bases at J, with 13 bases between the two ends. Germline V gene sequence: CDR1 LGHDT, CDR2 YNNKEL (reference sequence). This CDR3 contains 18 residues. CDR3 loop: CASSQGDGATSGANVLTF. The CDR3 coding sequence is TGTGCCAGCAGCCAAGGGGACGGTGCAACCTCTGGGGCCAACGTCCTGACTTTC.

The J gene is TRBJ2-5, the V gene TRBV7-9, with 12 bases fitting TRBD2. V was pared by 6 bases and J by 4 bases, with 9 bases of the junction left unmatched. The CDR3 consists of 16 residues. The germline CDR1 and CDR2 sequences are SEHNR and FQNEAQ (reference sequence). CDR3 protein: CASSLTSGSLGETQYF. CDR3 nucleotide sequence: TGTGCCAGCAGTTTGACTAGCGGGAGTTTAGGAGAGACCCAGTACTTC.

V usage is TRBV12-3 or TRBV12-4 and J usage is TRBJ1-1; the match to TRBD1 covers 8 bases. The CDR3 has 14 residues. V trimming: 5 bases; J trimming: 3 bases; junction bases outside the gene matches: 5. The CDR3 loop is CASSDRGQYTEAFF. Written as DNA, the CDR3 is TGTGCCAGCAGTGACAGGGGACAATACACTGAAGCTTTCTTT.

The chain recombines TRBV4-1 with TRBJ2-7; maybe TRBD1 (5 bases). The CDR3 totals 16 residues. The ends were cut back, 4 bases at V and 2 bases at J, with 18 bases in the middle. The V gene's germline CDR1 is MGHRA and CDR2 YSYEKL. The CDR3 is CASSPLYGAQAYEQYF. In DNA form, the CDR3 reads TGCGCCAGCAGCCCTCTGTATGGGGCACAAGCCTACGAGCAGTACTTC.

The chain joins TRBV11-2 to TRBJ1-1; D gene uncertain. V gave up 0 bases and J gave up 3 bases, with 5 bases separating them. The CDR3 consists of 13 residues. In germline, CDR1 is SGHAT, CDR2 FQNNGV. Written as DNA, the CDR3 is TGTGCCAGCAGCTTAGATTTCTACACTGAAGCTTTCTTT. The encoded protein is CASSLDFYTEAFF.

As DNA, the CDR3 is TGTGCCAGCAGCCTAACGGACAGGGGCCCCCCGTATGGCTACACCTTC. Its protein is CASSLTDRGPPYGYTF. This chain joins TRBV5-4 and TRBJ1-2, with 9 bases fitting TRBD1. Germline V CDR1 and CDR2: SGHNT, YYREEE (reference sequence). With 4 bases clipped from V and 5 bases from J, the junction kept 12 bases outside the gene matches. CDR3 size: 16 residues.

The rearrangement joins TRBV30 to TRBJ1-2; unclear D gene. V lost 1 base to trimming and J lost 8 bases, with 5 bases between them. CDR3 size: 10 residues. CDR1 is GTSNPN and CDR2 is SVGIG in the germline V gene (reference sequence). The CDR3 DNA is TGTGCCTGGAGTGGGTCGGGCTACACCTTC. The encoded protein is CAWSGSGYTF. Based on the CDR3 plus reference TRBV30 and TRBJ1-2, the full variable domain is SQTIHQWPATLVQPVGSPLSLECTVEGTSNPNLYWYRQAAGRGLQLLFYSVGIGQISSEVPQNLSASRPQDRQFILSSKKLLLSDSGFYLCAWSGSGYTFGSGTRLTVV.

This sequence joins TRBV7-6 and TRBJ2-5; no clear D. V was trimmed by 4 bases and J by 2 bases, leaving 5 bases between them. The germline V gene encodes CDR1 SGHVS and CDR2 FNYEAQ. CDR3 size: 12 residues. The CDR3 DNA reads TGTGCCAGCAGCTCGTTACAAGAGACCCAGTACTTC. As protein: CASSSLQETQYF.

This rearrangement joins TRBV6-5 to TRBJ1-1; maybe TRBD1 (6 bases). Per germline, CDR1 MNHEY and CDR2 SVGAGI. The CDR3 covers 13 residues. The V and J ends lost 5 bases and 1 base respectively, with 8 bases between them. CDR3 residues: CASSRTENTEAFF. CDR3 nucleotides: TGTGCCAGCAGTAGGACAGAGAACACTGAAGCTTTCTTT.

The chain employs TRBV6-5 and TRBJ2-1; possible D gene TRBD2, 6 bases. V was cut by 7 bases and J by 5 bases, with 15 bases left in between. Germline values: CDR1 MNHEY, CDR2 SVGAGI. The CDR3 loop spans 14 amino acids. CDR3 residues: CASIPRAGNNEQFF. DNA of the CDR3: TGTGCCAGCATTCCCAGGGCGGGAAACAATGAGCAGTTCTTC.

This chain connects TRBV10-3 to TRBJ2-7; 7 nucleotides match TRBD1. V trimming: 8 bases; J trimming: 6 bases; junction bases outside the gene matches: 1. The CDR3 is 10 amino acids. Per the germline V gene, CDR1 is ENHRY and CDR2 is SYGVKD. CDR3 nucleotide sequence: TGTGCCATCGGGGACAGCGAGCAGTACTTC. It translates to CAIGDSEQYF.